This T cell receptor beta chain was found in a study of T-cell memory formation after mild COVID-19. This clonotype was observed a handful of times. Its specificity is not known. TCRdb re-called the 5' RACE reads through MiXCR, storing one row per CDR3 protein. The sample consists of about half a million distinct CDR3 sequences, roughly 18% of them appearing once. Overall study results and limits: Contracting clones from day 15 to 85 showed balanced CD4/CD8; later expanders favored CD4+. Mainly in CM and EM were contracting CD4+ clones; CD8+ were in EMRA. Some clones that responded were present in memory (sampled pre-infection), which suggests cross-reactive memory joined.

The germline gives CDR1 LGHDT, CDR2 YNNKEL (reference sequence). The CDR3 runs to 15 residues. The V gene lost 1 base and the J gene lost 10 bases, with 14 bases spanning the gap. This sequence originates from an adult woman who had mild COVID-19 (a few samples of this study predate the infection). Cell type and time point are not known. The chain uses TRBV3-1 and TRBJ1-6; D is ambiguous. The sample taken for sequencing was PBMCs or a T cell subset sorted from them (not recorded which). DNA of the CDR3: TGTGCCAGCAGCCAAGGGGGTGCCGCAGGCTCACCCCTCCACTTT. Translation gives CASSQGGAAGSPLHF.